This TCR beta chain was observed in a study of T cell changes during pregnancy in multiple sclerosis (dated by TCRdb to about 2019). At the level of the whole study: In women with multiple sclerosis, the researchers looked at how the T cell repertoire shifted as pregnancy progressed.

Germline trimming amounts to 0 bases on V and 4 bases on J, with 4 as the count of junction bases outside the gene matches. From a lookup of the germline V gene, CDR1 and CDR2 are MNHEY and SVGAGI. The CDR3 runs 15 residues from the cysteine to the phenylalanine. Left in the record is the CDR3 DNA by itself, 45 bases read in frame from the first base. On this clone itself: No antigen is known for it. Per-nucleotide qualities are absent, and no much larger clonotype sits a single base away.

The method behind the library was the immunoSEQ multiplex PCR assay. TCRdb's version of the immuneACCESS table is confined to in-frame rearrangements and falls short of the full clone set. An unresolved V gene accounts for under half of the shortfall where checked; the remainder is of unknown origin. The sample table shows roughly 45,000 clones, and roughly 90% are seen once. The leading ten clones occupy 1.3% to 1.5% of the sample. The source material was peripheral blood, sampled in the first trimester of pregnancy. The sequence came from a female donor in good health, enrolled as a control in a pregnancy study. Recombination linked TRBV6-5 to TRBJ2-7, with 9 bases aligning to TRBD2. The DNA is TGTGCCAGCAGTTACTCGGGTAGCGGGAGATACGAGCAGTACTTC. This sequence encodes CASSYSGSGRYEQYF.